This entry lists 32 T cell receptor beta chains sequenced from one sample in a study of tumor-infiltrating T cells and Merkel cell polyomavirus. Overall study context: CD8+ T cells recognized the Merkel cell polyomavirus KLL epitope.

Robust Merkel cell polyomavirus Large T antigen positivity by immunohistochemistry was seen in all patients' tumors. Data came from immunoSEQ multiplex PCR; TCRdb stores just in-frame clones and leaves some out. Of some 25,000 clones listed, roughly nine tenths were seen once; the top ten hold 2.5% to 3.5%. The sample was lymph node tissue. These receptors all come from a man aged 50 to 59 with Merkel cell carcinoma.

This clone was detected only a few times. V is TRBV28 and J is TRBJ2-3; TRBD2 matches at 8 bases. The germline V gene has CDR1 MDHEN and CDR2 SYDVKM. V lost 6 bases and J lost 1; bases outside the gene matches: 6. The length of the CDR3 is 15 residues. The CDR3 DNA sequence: TGTGCCAGCAGAGCCCCGGGACTAGGCACAGATACGCAGTATTTT. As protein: CASRAPGLGTDTQYF.

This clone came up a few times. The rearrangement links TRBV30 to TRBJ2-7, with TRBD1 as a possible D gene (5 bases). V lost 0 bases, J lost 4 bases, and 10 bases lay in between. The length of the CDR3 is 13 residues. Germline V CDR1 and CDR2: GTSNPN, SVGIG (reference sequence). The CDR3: CAWSVGQGYEQYF. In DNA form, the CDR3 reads TGTGCCTGGAGTGTAGGGCAGGGTTACGAGCAGTACTTC. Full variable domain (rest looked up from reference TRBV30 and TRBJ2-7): SQTIHQWPATLVQPVGSPLSLECTVEGTSNPNLYWYRQAAGRGLQLLFYSVGIGQISSEVPQNLSASRPQDRQFILSSKKLLLSDSGFYLCAWSVGQGYEQYFGPGTRLTVT.

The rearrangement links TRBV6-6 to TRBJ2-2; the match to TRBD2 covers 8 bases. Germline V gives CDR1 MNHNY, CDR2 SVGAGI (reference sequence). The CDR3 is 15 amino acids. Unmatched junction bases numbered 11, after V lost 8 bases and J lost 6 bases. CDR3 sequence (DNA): TGTGCCAGCCTGGGTCCAGCGGGAGTCTCCGGGGAGCTGTTTTTT. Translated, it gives CASLGPAGVSGELFF.

CDR3 amino acids: CASSLRTGWGAEAFF. CDR3 nucleotide sequence: TGTGCCAGCAGCTTAAGGACAGGGTGGGGCGCTGAAGCTTTCTTT. The chain combines TRBV11-2 with TRBJ1-1, with 8 nucleotides matching TRBD1. With 2 bases clipped from V and 6 bases from J, the junction kept 8 bases outside the gene matches. The CDR3 is made up of 15 amino acids. Looked up from germline, CDR1 is SGHAT and CDR2 is FQNNGV.

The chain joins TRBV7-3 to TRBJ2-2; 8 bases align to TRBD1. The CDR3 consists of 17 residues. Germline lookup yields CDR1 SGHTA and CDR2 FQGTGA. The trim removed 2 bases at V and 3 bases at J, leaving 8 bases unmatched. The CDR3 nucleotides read TGTGCCAGCAGCTTACACGAACCGACAGGGGACACCGGGGAGCTGTTTTTT. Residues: CASSLHEPTGDTGELFF.

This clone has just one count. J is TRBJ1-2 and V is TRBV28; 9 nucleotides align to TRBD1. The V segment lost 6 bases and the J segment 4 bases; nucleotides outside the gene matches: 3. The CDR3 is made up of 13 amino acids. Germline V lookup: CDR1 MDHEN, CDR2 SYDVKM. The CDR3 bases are TGTGCCAGCAGCCAGGACAGGGGCTATGGCTACACCTTC. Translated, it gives CASSQDRGYGYTF.

The CDR3, as DNA: TGTGCCAGTAGTATAGGACAGAATCAGCCCCAGCATTTT. This encodes CASSIGQNQPQHF. The chain couples TRBV19 to TRBJ1-5; tentatively, D is TRBD1 (5 bases). V was shortened by 1 base and J by 4 bases, with 5 bases between the two germline ends. The CDR3 spans 13 residues. The germline gives CDR1 LNHDA, CDR2 SQIVND (reference sequence). Combining the CDR3 with reference TRBV19 and TRBJ1-5 gives the whole variable domain DGGITQSPKYLFRKEGQNVTLSCEQNLNHDAMYWYRQDPGQGLRLIYYSQIVNDFQKGDIAEGYSVSREKKESFPLTVTSAQKNPTAFYLCASSIGQNQPQHFGDGTRLSIL.

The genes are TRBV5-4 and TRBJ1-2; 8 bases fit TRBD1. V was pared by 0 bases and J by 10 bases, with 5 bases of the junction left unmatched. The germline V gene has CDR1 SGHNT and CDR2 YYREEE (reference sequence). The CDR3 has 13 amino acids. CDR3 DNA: TGTGCCAGCAGCTTGGGACAGGGGATCGTCTACACCTTC. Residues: CASSLGQGIVYTF.

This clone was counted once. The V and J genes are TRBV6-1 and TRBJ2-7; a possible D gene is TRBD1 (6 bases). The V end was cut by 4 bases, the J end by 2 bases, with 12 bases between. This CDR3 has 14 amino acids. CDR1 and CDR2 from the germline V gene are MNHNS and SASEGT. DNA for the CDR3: TGTGCCAGCAGTGTATCCGACAGGACCTACGAGCAGTACTTC. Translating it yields CASSVSDRTYEQYF.

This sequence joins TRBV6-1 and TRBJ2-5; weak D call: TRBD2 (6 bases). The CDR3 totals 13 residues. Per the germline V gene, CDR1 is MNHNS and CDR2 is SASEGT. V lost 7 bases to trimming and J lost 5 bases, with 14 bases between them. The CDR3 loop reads CASTGLWGETQYF. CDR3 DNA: TGTGCCAGCACCGGACTATGGGGTGAGACCCAGTACTTC.

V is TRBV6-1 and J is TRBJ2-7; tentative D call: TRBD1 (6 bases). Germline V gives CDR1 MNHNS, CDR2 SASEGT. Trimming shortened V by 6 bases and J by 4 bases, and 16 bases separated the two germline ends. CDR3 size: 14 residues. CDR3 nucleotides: TGTGCCAGCAGGTTCCCGACAGGACCTTACGAGCAGTACTTC. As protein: CASRFPTGPYEQYF.

CDR3 loop: CAWSVGQGGGYGYTF. Written as DNA, the CDR3 is TGTGCCTGGAGTGTCGGGCAGGGAGGCGGCTATGGCTACACCTTC. This chain joins TRBV30 and TRBJ1-2, with D maybe TRBD1 (5 bases). V was trimmed by 0 bases and J by 4 bases, leaving 15 bases between them. CDR3 length: 15 amino acids. The germline gives CDR1 GTSNPN, CDR2 SVGIG (reference sequence).

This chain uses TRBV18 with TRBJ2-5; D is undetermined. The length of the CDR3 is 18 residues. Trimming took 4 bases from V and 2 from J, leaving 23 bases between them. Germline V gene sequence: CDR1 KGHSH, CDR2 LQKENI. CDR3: CASSQLDSLGLPQETQYF. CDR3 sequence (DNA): TGTGCCAGCTCACAACTTGACTCACTCGGGTTGCCTCAAGAGACCCAGTACTTC.

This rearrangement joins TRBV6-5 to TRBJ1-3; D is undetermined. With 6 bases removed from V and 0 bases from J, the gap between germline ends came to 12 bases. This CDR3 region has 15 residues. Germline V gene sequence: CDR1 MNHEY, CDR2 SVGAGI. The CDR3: CASSPLSFSGNTIYF. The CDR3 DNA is TGTGCCAGCAGCCCACTATCGTTCTCTGGAAACACCATATATTTT.

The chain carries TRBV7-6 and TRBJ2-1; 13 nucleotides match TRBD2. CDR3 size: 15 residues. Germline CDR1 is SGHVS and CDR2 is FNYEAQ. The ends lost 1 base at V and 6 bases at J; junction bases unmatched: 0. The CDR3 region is CASSLGLAGGNEQFF. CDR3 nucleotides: TGTGCCAGCAGCTTAGGACTAGCGGGGGGCAATGAGCAGTTCTTC.

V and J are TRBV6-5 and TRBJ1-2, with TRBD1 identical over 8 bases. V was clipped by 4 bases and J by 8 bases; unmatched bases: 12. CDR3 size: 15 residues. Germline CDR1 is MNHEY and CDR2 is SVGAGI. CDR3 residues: CASSSAGGAMRGYTF. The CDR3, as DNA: TGTGCCAGCAGTTCAGCAGGGGGCGCAATGAGGGGCTACACCTTC.

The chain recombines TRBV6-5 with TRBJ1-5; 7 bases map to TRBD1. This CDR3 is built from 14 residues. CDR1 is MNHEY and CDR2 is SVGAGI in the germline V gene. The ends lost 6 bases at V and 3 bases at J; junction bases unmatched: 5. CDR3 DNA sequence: TGTGCCAGCAGCAACAGGGGCCACAATCAGCCCCAGCATTTT. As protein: CASSNRGHNQPQHF.

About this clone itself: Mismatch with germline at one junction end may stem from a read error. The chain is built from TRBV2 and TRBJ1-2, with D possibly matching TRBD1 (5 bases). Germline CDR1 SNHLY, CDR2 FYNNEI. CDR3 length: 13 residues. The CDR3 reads CASSETQGRGCTF. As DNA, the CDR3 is TGTGCCAGCAGTGAGACGCAGGGCCGAGGCTGCACCTTC.

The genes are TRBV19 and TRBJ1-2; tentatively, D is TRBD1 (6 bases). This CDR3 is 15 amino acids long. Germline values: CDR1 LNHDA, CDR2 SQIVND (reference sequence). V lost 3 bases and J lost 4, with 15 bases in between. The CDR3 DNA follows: TGTGCCAGTAGTATCACAGGGCCACCATCCTATGGCTACACCTTC. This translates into CASSITGPPSYGYTF.

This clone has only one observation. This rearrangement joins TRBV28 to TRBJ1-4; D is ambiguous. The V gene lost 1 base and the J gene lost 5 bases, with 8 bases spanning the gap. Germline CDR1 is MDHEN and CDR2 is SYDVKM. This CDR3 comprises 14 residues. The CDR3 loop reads CASSLFSGNEKLFF. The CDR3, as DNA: TGTGCCAGCAGTTTATTCTCCGGGAATGAAAAACTGTTTTTT. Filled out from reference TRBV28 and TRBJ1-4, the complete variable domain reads DVKVTQSSRYLVKRTGEKVFLECVQDMDHENMFWYRQDPGLGLRLIYFSYDVKMKEKGDIPEGYSVSREKKERFSLILESASTNQTSMYLCASSLFSGNEKLFFGSGTQLSVL.

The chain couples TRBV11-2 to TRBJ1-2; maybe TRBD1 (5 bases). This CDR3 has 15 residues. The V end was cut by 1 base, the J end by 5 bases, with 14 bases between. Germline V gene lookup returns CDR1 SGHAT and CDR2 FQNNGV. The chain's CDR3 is CASSLGGRDIYGYTF. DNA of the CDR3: TGTGCCAGCAGCTTAGGGGGCAGGGATATTTATGGCTACACCTTC.

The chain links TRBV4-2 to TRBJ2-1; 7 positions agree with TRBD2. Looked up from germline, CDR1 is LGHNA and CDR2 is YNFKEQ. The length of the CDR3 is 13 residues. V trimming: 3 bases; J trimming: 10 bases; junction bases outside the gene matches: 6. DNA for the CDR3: TGTGCCAGCAGCCAGGCGGGGCGGGGGGAGCAGTTCTTC. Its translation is CASSQAGRGEQFF.

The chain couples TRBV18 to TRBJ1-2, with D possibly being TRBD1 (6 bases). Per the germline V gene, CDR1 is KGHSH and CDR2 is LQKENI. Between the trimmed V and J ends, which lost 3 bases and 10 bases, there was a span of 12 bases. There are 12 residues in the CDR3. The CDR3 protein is CASSPDSGIYTF. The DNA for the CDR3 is TGTGCCAGCTCACCGGACAGCGGGATCTACACCTTC.

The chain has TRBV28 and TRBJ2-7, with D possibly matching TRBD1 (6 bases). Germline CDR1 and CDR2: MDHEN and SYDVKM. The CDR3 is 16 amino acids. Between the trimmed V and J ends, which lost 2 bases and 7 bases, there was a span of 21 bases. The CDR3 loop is CASSLQGPGALWEQYF. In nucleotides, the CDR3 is TGTGCCAGCAGTTTACAAGGGCCAGGGGCCTTATGGGAGCAGTACTTC.

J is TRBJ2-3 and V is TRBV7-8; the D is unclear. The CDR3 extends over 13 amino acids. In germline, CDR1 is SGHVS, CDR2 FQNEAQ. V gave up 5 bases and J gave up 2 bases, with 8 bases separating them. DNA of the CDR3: TGTGCCAGCAGCCCCTCTACCACAGATACGCAGTATTTT. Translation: CASSPSTTDTQYF.

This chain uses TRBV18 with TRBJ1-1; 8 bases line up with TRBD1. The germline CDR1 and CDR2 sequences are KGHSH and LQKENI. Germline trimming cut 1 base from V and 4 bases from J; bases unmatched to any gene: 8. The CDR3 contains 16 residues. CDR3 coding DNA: TGTGCCAGCTCACCACGGGTGACAGGGGAGGGCACTGAAGCTTTCTTT. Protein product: CASSPRVTGEGTEAFF.

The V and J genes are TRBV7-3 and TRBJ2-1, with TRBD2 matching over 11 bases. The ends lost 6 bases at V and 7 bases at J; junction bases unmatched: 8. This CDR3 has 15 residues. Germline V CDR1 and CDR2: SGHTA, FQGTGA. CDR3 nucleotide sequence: TGTGCCAGCAGTATCACTAGCGGGGGCGGAAATGAGCAGTTCTTC. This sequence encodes CASSITSGGGNEQFF.

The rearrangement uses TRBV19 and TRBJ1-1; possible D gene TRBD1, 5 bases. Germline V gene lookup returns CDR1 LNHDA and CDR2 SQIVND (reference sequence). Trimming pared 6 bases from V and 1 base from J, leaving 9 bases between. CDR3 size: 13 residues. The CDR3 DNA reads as TGTGCCAGTAGCGGAGGGGCGAACACTGAAGCTTTCTTT. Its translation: CASSGGANTEAFF.

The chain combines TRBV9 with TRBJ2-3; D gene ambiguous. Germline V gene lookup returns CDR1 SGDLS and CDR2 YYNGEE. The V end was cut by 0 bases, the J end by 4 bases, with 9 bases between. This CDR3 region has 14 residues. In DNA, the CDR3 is TGTGCCAGCAGCGTAGGTGTTATTTCAGATACGCAGTATTTT. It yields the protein CASSVGVISDTQYF. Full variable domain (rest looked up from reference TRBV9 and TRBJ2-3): DSGVTQTPKHLITATGQRVTLRCSPRSGDLSVYWYQQSLDQGLQFLIQYYNGEERAKGNILERFSAQQFPDLHSELNLSSLELGDSALYFCASSVGVISDTQYFGPGTRLTVL.

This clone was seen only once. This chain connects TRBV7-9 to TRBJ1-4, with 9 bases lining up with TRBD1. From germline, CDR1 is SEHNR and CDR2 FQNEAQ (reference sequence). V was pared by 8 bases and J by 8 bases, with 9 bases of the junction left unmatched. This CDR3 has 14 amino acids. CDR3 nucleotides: TGTGCCAGCCGTATGACCGGGACAGGGGAAAAACTGTTTTTT. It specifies CASRMTGTGEKLFF.

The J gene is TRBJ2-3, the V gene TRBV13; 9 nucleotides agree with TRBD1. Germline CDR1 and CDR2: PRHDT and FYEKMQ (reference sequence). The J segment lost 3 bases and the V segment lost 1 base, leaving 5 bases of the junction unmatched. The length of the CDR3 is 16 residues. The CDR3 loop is CASSLDGQGMTDTQYF. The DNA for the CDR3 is TGTGCCAGCAGCTTAGACGGACAGGGGATGACAGATACGCAGTATTTT.

The CDR3 bases are TGCGCCAGCAGCCAGACAGGGTTAAATCAGCCCCAGCATTTT. Translation: CASSQTGLNQPQHF. The chain links TRBV5-1 to TRBJ1-5; 7 positions match TRBD1. Germline V gene sequence: CDR1 SGHRS, CDR2 YFSETQ. Trimming removed 4 bases from V and 4 bases from J; junction bases left unmatched: 5. The CDR3 contains 14 residues.